These 29 T cell receptor beta chains came from one sample sequenced in a study of brain T cells in children with intractable seizures. Method: immunoSEQ multiplex PCR; TCRdb's copy keeps in-frame clones and lacks some. Here the sample spans about 64,000 clones, approximately 95% being singletons. The sample in question was peripheral blood, obtained at surgery. These TCRs come from a boy in the first two years of life with focal cortical dysplasia and intractable seizures.

The chain is built from TRBV5-1 and TRBJ1-5; 7 bases map to TRBD1. V lost 4 bases and J lost 0; bases outside the gene matches: 4. Germline CDR1 SGHRS, CDR2 YFSETQ. The CDR3 is made up of 15 amino acids. CDR3: CASSLTGDSNQPQHF. CDR3 in DNA: TGCGCCAGCAGCCTTACAGGGGATAGCAATCAGCCCCAGCATTTT.

V is TRBV7-2 and J is TRBJ2-2; 9 nucleotides align to TRBD1. Germline V CDR1 and CDR2: SGHTA, FQGNSA. This CDR3 spans 16 amino acids. V dropped 5 bases and J dropped 3; count of bases not matched to a gene: 7. In DNA form, the CDR3 reads TGTGCCAGCAGCCAATGGGGACAGGGCGACACCGGGGAGCTGTTTTTT. The encoded protein is CASSQWGQGDTGELFF.

V and J are TRBV4-1 and TRBJ2-4, with 14 bases that match TRBD2. The junction had 6 bases not matched to a gene; V was cut back by 1 base and J by 4 bases. The CDR3 sequence is 18 residues long. Looked up from germline, CDR1 is MGHRA and CDR2 is YSYEKL. The CDR3 loop is CASSQGGLAGGGKNIQYF. The CDR3 DNA is TGCGCCAGCAGCCAAGGCGGACTAGCGGGGGGTGGGAAAAACATTCAGTACTTC.

This clone was detected only once. The chain is built from TRBV5-1 and TRBJ1-6; possible D gene TRBD1, 6 bases. The CDR3 is 16 residues long. In germline, CDR1 is SGHRS, CDR2 YFSETQ. V gave up 4 bases and J gave up 7 bases, with 18 bases separating them. The CDR3 bases are TGCGCCAGCAGCCGGAGTTGGACAGTCAACAATTCACCCCTCCACTTT. It encodes CASSRSWTVNNSPLHF.

This sequence joins TRBV19 and TRBJ2-1; a possible D gene is TRBD2 (6 bases). Germline CDR1 and CDR2: LNHDA and SQIVND (reference sequence). Trimming took 0 bases from V and 9 from J, leaving 12 bases between them. The CDR3 runs 14 residues. This CDR3 is CASSIDLEEGEQFF. The CDR3 coding sequence is TGTGCCAGTAGTATAGATCTCGAGGAGGGTGAGCAGTTCTTC.

This clone showed up just once. The rearrangement links TRBV2 to TRBJ1-1, with 7 bases that match TRBD1. The length of the CDR3 is 15 residues. V was clipped by 6 bases and J by 0 bases; unmatched bases: 7. Germline V CDR1 and CDR2: SNHLY, FYNNEI. CDR3 in amino acids: CASSPRTGVNTEAFF. In DNA, the CDR3 is TGTGCCAGCAGCCCTAGGACAGGAGTGAACACTGAAGCTTTCTTT.

This clone came up a few times. V usage is TRBV7-8 and J usage is TRBJ2-7; no clear D gene. Trimming took 1 base from V and 2 from J, leaving 9 bases between them. From germline, CDR1 is SGHVS and CDR2 FQNEAQ. This CDR3 has 14 residues. CDR3 loop: CASSLVIATYEQYF. Here the CDR3 DNA reads TGTGCCAGCAGCTTAGTAATAGCAACCTACGAGCAGTACTTC.

The J gene is TRBJ2-3, the V gene TRBV2; 12 nucleotides match TRBD2. The V gene end was trimmed by 4 bases and the J gene end by 6 bases; junction bases not matched to a gene: 17. CDR1 and CDR2 from the germline V gene are SNHLY and FYNNEI. There are 19 residues in the CDR3. The CDR3 sequence is CASSVRRLAGGNKEDTQYF. CDR3 DNA: TGTGCCAGCAGTGTTCGACGGCTAGCGGGGGGGAATAAGGAGGATACGCAGTATTTT.

The chain recombines TRBV3-1 (or the pseudogene TRBV3-2) with TRBJ1-2; 7 positions match TRBD1. This CDR3 contains 13 residues. The V gene end was trimmed by 4 bases and the J gene end by 8 bases; junction bases not matched to a gene: 7. Germline V gene lookup returns CDR1 LGHDT and CDR2 YNNKEL (reference sequence). CDR3 loop: CASSPGRGQGYTF. The CDR3 DNA follows: TGTGCCAGCAGCCCAGGAAGGGGGCAGGGCTACACCTTC.

In regard to this clone: Other nucleotide sequences in the sample specify the same CDR3. CDR3 nucleotides: TGCGCCAGCAGCCAAGTGGGACTAGCGGGGGAGACCCAGTACTTC. Protein sequence: CASSQVGLAGETQYF. The gene calls are TRBV4-1 and TRBJ2-5, with 13 bases that match TRBD2. Germline V gives CDR1 MGHRA, CDR2 YSYEKL. The CDR3 consists of 15 residues. V was clipped by 1 base and J by 5 bases; unmatched bases: 1.

V usage is TRBV19 and J usage is TRBJ2-3; 10 bases align to TRBD1. The CDR3 is made up of 16 amino acids. The germline V gene has CDR1 LNHDA and CDR2 SQIVND (reference sequence). V lost 7 bases, J lost 0 bases, and 7 bases stayed unmatched. In nucleotides, the CDR3 is TGTGCCAGTAATACTCCGGGACAGGGGAGCACAGATACGCAGTATTTT. Its translation is CASNTPGQGSTDTQYF.

In its sample, this clone was seen once. V is TRBV27 and J is TRBJ2-5, with 14 bases fitting TRBD2. CDR1 and CDR2 (germline): MNHEY, SMNVEV (reference sequence). V trimming: 4 bases; J trimming: 5 bases; junction bases outside the gene matches: 0. This CDR3 region has 14 residues. CDR3 region: CASSWTSGRETQYF. CDR3 in DNA: TGTGCCAGCAGTTGGACTAGCGGGAGGGAGACCCAGTACTTC.

V usage is TRBV4-3 and J usage is TRBJ2-7; TRBD2 matches 11 bases. The junction had 8 bases not matched to a gene; V was cut back by 5 bases and J by 5 bases. The CDR3 spans 15 residues. Germline V lookup: CDR1 LGHNA, CDR2 YSLEER. The CDR3 DNA follows: TGCGCCAGCAGCAGAACTAGCGGGAGTTTGAACGAGCAGTACTTC. Its translation is CASSRTSGSLNEQYF.

J is TRBJ2-7 and V is TRBV5-4, with D possibly TRBD1 on 6 matching bases. The V gene's germline CDR1 is SGHNT and CDR2 YYREEE (reference sequence). Trimming pared 2 bases from V and 7 bases from J, leaving 13 bases between. CDR3 length: 13 amino acids. CDR3 loop: CASSLQGKWEQYF. In nucleotides, the CDR3 is TGTGCCAGCAGCTTACAGGGCAAGTGGGAGCAGTACTTC.

The chain combines TRBV18 with TRBJ2-5; 7 positions agree with TRBD2. Trimming cost V 6 bases and J 5 bases; bases outside gene matches: 12. CDR1 is KGHSH and CDR2 is LQKENI in the germline V gene. This CDR3 has 15 amino acids. This chain's CDR3 is CASSSRAGVGETQYF. CDR3 bases: TGTGCCAGCTCCAGCCGGGCGGGAGTCGGGGAGACCCAGTACTTC.

This chain's CDR3 is CASSPFRNYGYTF. The CDR3 DNA sequence: TGTGCCAGCAGCCCATTCAGGAACTATGGCTACACCTTC. The genes are TRBV11-2 and TRBJ1-2; no firm D call. This CDR3 spans 13 amino acids. The V end lost 5 bases, the J end lost 2 bases, and 9 bases lay between the germline ends. Germline-derived CDR1 and CDR2 are SGHAT and FQNNGV. The entire variable domain, with the rest obtained from reference TRBV11-2 and TRBJ1-2, is as follows: EAGVAQSPRYKIIEKRQSVAFWCNPISGHATLYWYQQILGQGPKLLIQFQNNGVVDDSQLPKDRFSAERLKGVDSTLKIQPAKLEDSAVYLCASSPFRNYGYTFGSGTRLTVV.

The chain links TRBV28 to TRBJ2-7; D is uncertain. V lost 5 bases, J lost 5 bases, and 7 bases lay in between. From germline, CDR1 is MDHEN and CDR2 SYDVKM. The CDR3 is made up of 11 amino acids. The CDR3 DNA reads as TGTGCCAGCAGTCCCGGTCACGAGCAGTACTTC. This sequence encodes CASSPGHEQYF.

The V gene is TRBV7-2, the J gene TRBJ1-1; 7 bases agree with TRBD1. Trimming cost V 5 bases and J 5 bases; bases outside gene matches: 5. The length of the CDR3 is 13 residues. The V gene's germline CDR1 is SGHTA and CDR2 FQGNSA. The CDR3 DNA reads TGTGCCAGCAGCACACCGACAGGGACTGAAGCTTTCTTT. As protein: CASSTPTGTEAFF.

V gene TRBV5-6 combines with J gene TRBJ2-3; 11 positions match TRBD2. The CDR3 runs to 15 residues. CDR1 SGHDT and CDR2 YYEEEE come from the germline V gene. V lost 1 base and J lost 6; bases outside the gene matches: 4. The DNA of the CDR3 is TGTGCCAGCAGCTTGTATAGCGGGGGGGTCGATACGCAGTATTTT. Translating gives CASSLYSGGVDTQYF.

V usage is TRBV6-1 and J usage is TRBJ1-1; D is unresolved. The CDR3 extends over 15 amino acids. The germline V and J ends were trimmed by 3 bases and 0 bases, with 11 bases remaining between them. The germline CDR1 and CDR2 sequences are MNHNS and SASEGT. The CDR3 DNA reads TGTGCCAGCAGTGAGGGTGTTTTCATGAACACTGAAGCTTTCTTT. It is translated as CASSEGVFMNTEAFF.

J is TRBJ1-5 and V is TRBV2; possible D gene TRBD1, 5 bases. Per germline, CDR1 SNHLY and CDR2 FYNNEI. V was shortened by 6 bases and J by 7 bases, with 16 bases between the two germline ends. The CDR3 spans 14 residues. CDR3 protein: CASRGGLGLQPQHF. DNA of the CDR3: TGTGCCAGCAGGGGGGGGTTAGGGTTGCAGCCCCAGCATTTT.

CDR3 sequence reads: CATSRLAGSYEQYF. The DNA of the CDR3 is TGTGCCACCAGTAGACTAGCGGGAAGCTACGAGCAGTACTTC. The chain has TRBV24-1 and TRBJ2-7; 11 bases map to TRBD2. This CDR3 has 14 residues. Germline V gives CDR1 KGHDR, CDR2 SFDVKD. The J segment lost 3 bases and the V segment lost 6 bases, leaving 3 bases of the junction unmatched.

The sample holds one count of this clone. The chain employs TRBV7-2 and TRBJ2-3; D is possibly TRBD2 (6 bases). With 1 base removed from V and 2 bases from J, the gap between germline ends came to 10 bases. The germline V gene encodes CDR1 SGHTA and CDR2 FQGNSA. The CDR3 is 15 residues long. CDR3 nucleotide sequence: TGTGCCAGCAGCTTAGGCGGGGTGATCACAGATACGCAGTATTTT. As protein: CASSLGGVITDTQYF.

J is TRBJ2-6 and V is TRBV6-6; a weak D match, TRBD1 (6 bases). Germline V gene sequence: CDR1 MNHNY, CDR2 SVGAGI (reference sequence). Trimming pared 5 bases from V and 1 base from J, leaving 24 bases between. The length of the CDR3 is 20 residues. The CDR3 DNA reads TGTGCCAGCAGTCCGGGCCATCAGGGGTTTTGTCCTTCTGGGGCCAACGTCCTGACTTTC. It yields the protein CASSPGHQGFCPSGANVLTF.

V is TRBV19 and J is TRBJ2-7, with TRBD2 identical over 8 bases. CDR1 LNHDA and CDR2 SQIVND come from the germline V gene (reference sequence). The ends lost 1 base at V and 0 bases at J; junction bases unmatched: 8. This CDR3 has 17 residues. CDR3 protein: CASSIVWLAGLSYEQYF. Here the CDR3 DNA reads TGTGCCAGTAGTATAGTCTGGCTAGCGGGCCTCTCCTACGAGCAGTACTTC.

This chain uses TRBV6-2 or TRBV6-3 with TRBJ2-7, with 7 bases aligning to TRBD2. Looked up from germline, CDR1 is MNHEY and CDR2 is SVGEGT. This CDR3 contains 17 residues. After removal of 5 bases from V and 2 bases from J, the junction contained 15 bases not matched to a gene. The DNA for the CDR3 is TGTGCCAGCAGTATTAGGGAGGGTACCCCCCAAACCTACGAGCAGTACTTC. It specifies CASSIREGTPQTYEQYF.

J is TRBJ2-2 and V is TRBV5-3; D call uncertain. TRBV5-3 is assigned to the ORF class and has an uncertain function. This CDR3 has 14 amino acids. The ends were cut back, 4 bases at V and 5 bases at J, with 12 bases in the middle. CDR3 bases: TGTGCCAGAAGCGTCCCCTCAGAGACCGGGGAGCTGTTTTTT. Its protein is CARSVPSETGELFF.

The chain carries TRBV5-4 and TRBJ2-7; TRBD2 aligns across 8 bases. V shed 0 bases, J shed 6 bases, and the junction held 8 bases outside the gene matches. Germline values: CDR1 SGHNT, CDR2 YYREEE (reference sequence). CDR3 length equals 15 residues. The DNA of the CDR3 is TGTGCCAGCAGCTTGGAACTAGCGGCAGGTGTCGAGCAGTACTTC. It translates to CASSLELAAGVEQYF.

This clone has a single count. The chain recombines TRBV6-1 with TRBJ1-4; D is perhaps TRBD1 (6 bases). The germline gives CDR1 MNHNS, CDR2 SASEGT. V was trimmed by 4 bases and J by 4 bases, leaving 16 bases between them. This CDR3 has 16 amino acids. This CDR3 reads CASSVFQGPFNEKLFF. The CDR3 bases are TGTGCCAGCAGTGTATTCCAGGGGCCGTTTAATGAAAAACTGTTTTTT.